The clone carrying this T cell receptor beta chain was seen only a few times. The data stem from a study of identical twins. TCRdb re-analysed the 5' RACE reads in MiXCR, keeping a single row per CDR3 protein. The sample has more than 350,000 distinct CDR3 sequences, 7% to 9.5% seen once. Germline V lookup: CDR1 LGHNA, CDR2 YNFKEQ. After removal of 1 base from V and 7 bases from J, the junction contained 9 bases not matched to a gene. CDR3 length equals 16 residues. Sequencing was carried out using naive T cells sorted from blood. The receptor's source is a woman between 45 and 65 years old in good health. This chain connects TRBV4-2 to TRBJ2-1, with 8 bases aligning to TRBD2. CDR3 loop: CASSQAGGPVSNEQFF. In DNA form, the CDR3 reads TGTGCCAGCAGCCAAGCGGGAGGGCCGGTATCTAATGAGCAGTTCTTC.